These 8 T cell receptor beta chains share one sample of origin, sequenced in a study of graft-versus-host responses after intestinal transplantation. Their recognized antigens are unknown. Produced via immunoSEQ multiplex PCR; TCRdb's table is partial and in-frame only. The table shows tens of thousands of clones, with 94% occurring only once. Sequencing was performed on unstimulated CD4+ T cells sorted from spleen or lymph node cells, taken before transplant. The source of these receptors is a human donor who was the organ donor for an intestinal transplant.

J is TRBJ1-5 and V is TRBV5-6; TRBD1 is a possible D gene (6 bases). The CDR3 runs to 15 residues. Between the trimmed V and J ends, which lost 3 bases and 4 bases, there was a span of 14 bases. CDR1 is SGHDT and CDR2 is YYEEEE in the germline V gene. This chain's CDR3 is CASSSQGLVNQPQHF. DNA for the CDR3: TGTGCCAGCAGCTCTCAGGGGCTAGTTAATCAGCCCCAGCATTTT.

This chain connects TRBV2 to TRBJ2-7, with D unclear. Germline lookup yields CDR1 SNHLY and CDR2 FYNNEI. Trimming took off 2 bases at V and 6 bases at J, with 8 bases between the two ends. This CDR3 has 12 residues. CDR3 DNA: TGTGCCAGCAGTGAAAACAGTGTCGAGCAGTACTTC. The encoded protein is CASSENSVEQYF.

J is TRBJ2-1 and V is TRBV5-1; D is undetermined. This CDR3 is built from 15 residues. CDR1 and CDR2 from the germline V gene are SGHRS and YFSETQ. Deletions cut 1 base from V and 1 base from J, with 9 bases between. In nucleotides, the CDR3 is TGCGCCAGCAGCTTGTGGGAAAGGTCCTACAATGAGCAGTTCTTC. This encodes CASSLWERSYNEQFF.

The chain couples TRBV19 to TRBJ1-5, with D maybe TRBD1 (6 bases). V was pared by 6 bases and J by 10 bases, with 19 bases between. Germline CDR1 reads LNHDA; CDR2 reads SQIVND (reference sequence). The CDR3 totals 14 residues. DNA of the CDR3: TGTGCCAGTAGCTCCGGGACACCCCTCATACCCCAGCATTTT. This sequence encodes CASSSGTPLIPQHF.

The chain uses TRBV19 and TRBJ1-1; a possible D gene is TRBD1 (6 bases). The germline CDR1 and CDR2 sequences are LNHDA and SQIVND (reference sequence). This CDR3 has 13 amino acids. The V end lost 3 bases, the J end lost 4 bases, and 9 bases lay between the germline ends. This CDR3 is CASSIRTATEAFF. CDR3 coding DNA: TGTGCCAGTAGTATTCGGACAGCCACTGAAGCTTTCTTT.

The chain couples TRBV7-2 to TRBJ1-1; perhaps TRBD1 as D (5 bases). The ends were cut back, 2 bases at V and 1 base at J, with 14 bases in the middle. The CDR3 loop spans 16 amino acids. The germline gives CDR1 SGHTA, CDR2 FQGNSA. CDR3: CASSLTRGRGNTEAFF. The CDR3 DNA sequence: TGTGCCAGCAGCTTAACGAGGGGAAGGGGGAACACTGAAGCTTTCTTT.

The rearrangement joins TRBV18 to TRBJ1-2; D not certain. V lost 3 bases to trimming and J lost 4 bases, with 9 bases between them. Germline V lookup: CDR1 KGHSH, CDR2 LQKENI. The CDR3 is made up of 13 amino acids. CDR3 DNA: TGTGCCAGCTCACCTCTAAGACCCTATGGCTACACCTTC. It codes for CASSPLRPYGYTF.

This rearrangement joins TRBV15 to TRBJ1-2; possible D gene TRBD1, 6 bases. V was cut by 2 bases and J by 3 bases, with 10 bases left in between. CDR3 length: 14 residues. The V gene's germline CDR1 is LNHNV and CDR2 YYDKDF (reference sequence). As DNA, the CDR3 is TGTGCCACCAGCAGACAGGGGATGGACTATGGCTACACCTTC. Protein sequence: CATSRQGMDYGYTF.